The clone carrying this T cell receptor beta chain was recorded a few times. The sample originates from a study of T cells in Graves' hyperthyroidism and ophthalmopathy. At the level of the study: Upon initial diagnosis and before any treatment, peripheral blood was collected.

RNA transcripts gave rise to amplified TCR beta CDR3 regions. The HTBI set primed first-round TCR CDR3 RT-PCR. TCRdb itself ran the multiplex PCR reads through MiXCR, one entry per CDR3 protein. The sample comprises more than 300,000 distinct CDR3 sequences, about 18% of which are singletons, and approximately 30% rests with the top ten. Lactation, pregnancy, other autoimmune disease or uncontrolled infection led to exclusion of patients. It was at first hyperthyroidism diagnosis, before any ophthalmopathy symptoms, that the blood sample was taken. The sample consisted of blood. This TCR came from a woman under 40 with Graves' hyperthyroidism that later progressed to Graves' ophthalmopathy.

The CDR3 loop reads CASSVRGSTDTQYF. CDR3 nucleotides: TGTGCCAGCAGCGTCAGGGGCAGCACAGATACGCAGTATTTT. The chain carries TRBV7-2 and TRBJ2-3; tentatively, D is TRBD1 (6 bases). CDR3 length: 14 amino acids. V lost 5 bases to trimming and J lost 0 bases, with 9 bases between them. Germline CDR1 and CDR2: SGHTA and FQGNSA.